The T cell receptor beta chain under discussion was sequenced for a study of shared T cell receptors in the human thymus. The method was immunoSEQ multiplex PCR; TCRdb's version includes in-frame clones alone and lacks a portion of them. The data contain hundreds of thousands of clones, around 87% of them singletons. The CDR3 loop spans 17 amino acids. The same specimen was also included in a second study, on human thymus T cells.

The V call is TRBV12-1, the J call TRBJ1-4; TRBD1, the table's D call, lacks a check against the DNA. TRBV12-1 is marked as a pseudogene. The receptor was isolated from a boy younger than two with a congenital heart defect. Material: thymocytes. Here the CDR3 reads CASSFLDSLATNEKLFF. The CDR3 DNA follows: TGTGCCAGCAGCTTTCTGGACAGTCTTGCAACTAATGAAAAACTGTTTTTT.